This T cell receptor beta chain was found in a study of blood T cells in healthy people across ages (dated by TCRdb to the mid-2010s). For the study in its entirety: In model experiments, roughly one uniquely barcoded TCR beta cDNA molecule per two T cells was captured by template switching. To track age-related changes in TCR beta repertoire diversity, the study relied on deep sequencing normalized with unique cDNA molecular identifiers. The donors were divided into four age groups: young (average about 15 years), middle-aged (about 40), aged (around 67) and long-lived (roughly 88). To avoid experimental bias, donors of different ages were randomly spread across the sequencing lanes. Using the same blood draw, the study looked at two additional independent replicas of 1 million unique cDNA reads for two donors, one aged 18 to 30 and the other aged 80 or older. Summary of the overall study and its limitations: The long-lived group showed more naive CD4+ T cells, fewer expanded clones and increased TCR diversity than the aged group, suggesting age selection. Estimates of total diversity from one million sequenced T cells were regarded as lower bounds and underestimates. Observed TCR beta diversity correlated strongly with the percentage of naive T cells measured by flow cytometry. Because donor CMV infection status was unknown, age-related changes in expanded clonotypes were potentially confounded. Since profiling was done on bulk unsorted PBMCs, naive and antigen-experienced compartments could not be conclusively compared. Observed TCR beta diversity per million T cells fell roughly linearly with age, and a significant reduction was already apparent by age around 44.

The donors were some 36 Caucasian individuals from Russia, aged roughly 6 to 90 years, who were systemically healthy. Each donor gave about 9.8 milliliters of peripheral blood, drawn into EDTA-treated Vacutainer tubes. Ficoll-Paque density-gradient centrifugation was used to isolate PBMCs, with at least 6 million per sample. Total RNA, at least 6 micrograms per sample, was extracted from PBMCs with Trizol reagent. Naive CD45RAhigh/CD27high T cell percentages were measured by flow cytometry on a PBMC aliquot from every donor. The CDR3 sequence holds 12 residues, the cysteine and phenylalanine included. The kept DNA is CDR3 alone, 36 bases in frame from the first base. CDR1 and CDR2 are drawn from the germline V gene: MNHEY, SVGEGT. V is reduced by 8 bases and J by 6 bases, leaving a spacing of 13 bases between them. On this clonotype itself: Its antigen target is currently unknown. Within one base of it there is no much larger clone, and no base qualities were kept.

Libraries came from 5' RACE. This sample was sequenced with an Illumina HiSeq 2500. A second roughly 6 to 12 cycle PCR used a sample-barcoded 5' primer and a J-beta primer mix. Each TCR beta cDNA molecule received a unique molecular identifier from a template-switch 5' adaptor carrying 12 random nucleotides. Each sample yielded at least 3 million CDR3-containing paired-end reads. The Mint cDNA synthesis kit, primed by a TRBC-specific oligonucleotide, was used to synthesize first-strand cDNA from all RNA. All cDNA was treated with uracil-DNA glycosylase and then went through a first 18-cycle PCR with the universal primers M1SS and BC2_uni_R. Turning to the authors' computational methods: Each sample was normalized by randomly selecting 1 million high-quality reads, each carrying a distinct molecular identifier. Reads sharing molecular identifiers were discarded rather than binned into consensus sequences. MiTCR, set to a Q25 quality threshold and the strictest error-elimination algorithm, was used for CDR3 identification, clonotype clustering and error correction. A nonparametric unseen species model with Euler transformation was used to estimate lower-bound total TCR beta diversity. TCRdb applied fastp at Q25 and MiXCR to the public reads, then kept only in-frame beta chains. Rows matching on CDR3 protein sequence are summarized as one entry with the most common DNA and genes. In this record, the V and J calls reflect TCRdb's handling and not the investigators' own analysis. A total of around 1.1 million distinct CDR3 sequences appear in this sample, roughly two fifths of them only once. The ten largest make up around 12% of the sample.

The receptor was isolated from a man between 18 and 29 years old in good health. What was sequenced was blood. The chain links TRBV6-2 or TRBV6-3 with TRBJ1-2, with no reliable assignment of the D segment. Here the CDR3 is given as CASGDPGNGYTF. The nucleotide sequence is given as TGTGCCAGCGGCGACCCCGGCAATGGCTACACCTTC.